This T cell receptor (beta chain) was observed in a study of CD8+ T cells in alopecia areata. Treatment reported: oral pan-JAK inhibitor, 5-10 mg twice daily. This clone was seen a few times. cDNA prepared by RNA extraction and subsequent reverse transcription served as the template for sequencing. Assay: immunoSEQ multiplex PCR; the TCRdb copy retains only in-frame clones and omits some. The repertoire consists of approximately 210,000 clones, with approximately 70% occurring once and the leading ten covering roughly 1.2%. V was pared by 6 bases and J by 1 base, with 3 bases of the junction left unmatched. From germline, CDR1 is SQVTM and CDR2 ANQGSEA. This CDR3 contains 13 residues.

Material: CD4+ T cells sorted from blood, obtained between weeks 43 and 45, from a patient treated with tofacitinib. The chain employs TRBV29-1 and TRBJ1-1; 9 bases match TRBD1. The clonotype was recovered from a human donor with alopecia areata. The DNA for the CDR3 is TGCAGCGTCGGGACAGGGACGAACACTGAAGCTTTCTTT. This translates into CSVGTGTNTEAFF.